This T cell receptor (beta chain) was identified during a study of vaccination and CD4 T cells after COVID-19. V lost 0 bases and J lost 4; bases outside the gene matches: 9. CDR1 is DFQATT and CDR2 is SNEGSKA in the germline V gene (reference sequence). The CDR3 length is 16 residues. Concerning this clonotype itself: The antigen remains undetermined.

Cultured CD4+ T cell DNA was sequenced using the Oncomine TCR Beta short-read assay. TCRdb re-analysed the PCR reads in MiXCR, keeping a single row per CDR3 protein. The table shows about 11,000 distinct CDR3 sequences, with approximately 52% occurring only once. Sample treatment: roughly 10-day PBMC culture with coronavirus spike peptide pools or control peptides (ViraFEST assay). TCR sequencing followed the expansion of antigen-specific T cells with peptide pools in ViraFEST. The V gene is TRBV20-1, the J gene TRBJ2-5, with 9 bases matching TRBD2. This TCR was recovered from a human donor who had recovered from COVID-19. The source material was CD4+ T cells from blood, cultured in vitro. The CDR3 DNA is TGCAGTGCTAGAGATGCCCTAGCGGGAAAGCTAGAGACCCAGTACTTC. Translation gives CSARDALAGKLETQYF.